Listed below are T cell receptor beta chains from one sample, sequenced in a study of blood T cell repertoires in COVID-19. The repertoire was sequenced with immunoSEQ multiplex PCR; TCRdb's copy has only in-frame clones and lacks some. The repertoire holds 200,000 to 250,000 clones, with 65% to 85% as singletons. The sequencing sample was made of peripheral blood. Receptor source: a woman aged 55-69 years with acute or convalescent COVID-19. The CDR3 runs from the conserved cysteine through the conserved F or W. The D gene is left open where the match is weak. The size of a clone is reported for some rows only, either as once, few or many, or as a class for expanded clones.

v_call	d_call	clone_size	j_call	cdr3_nt	cdr3_aa
TRBV2	.	.	TRBJ1-1	TGTGCCAGCAGTGGCGGGTTATCGAACACTGAAGCTTTCTTT	CASSGGLSNTEAFF
TRBV6-2/TRBV6-3	.	.	TRBJ1-2	TGTGCCAGCAGTGGACGGACATATGGCTACACCTTC	CASSGRTYGYTF
TRBV5-8	.	.	TRBJ2-7	TGTGCCAGCAAGGCCGCGGGACCATCTTACGAGCAGTACTTC	CASKAAGPSYEQYF
TRBV15	.	.	TRBJ1-4	TGTGCCACCAGCGGCCGGAGGGGAAATAATGAAAAACTGTTTTTT	CATSGRRGNNEKLFF
TRBV10-3	.	.	TRBJ2-1	TGTGCCATCAGTGAGTCACGGGATAGTGAGCAGTTCTTC	CAISESRDSEQFF
TRBV5-1	.	.	TRBJ2-7	TGCGCCAGCAGCTCACCGGGGAACGAGCAGTACTTC	CASSSPGNEQYF
TRBV7-9	TRBD1	few	TRBJ2-7	TGTGCCAGCAGCTCCCGTTTACAGGGGGAGTACTTC	CASSSRLQGEYF
TRBV2	.	.	TRBJ1-5	TGTGCCAGCAGTGAATGGCAGGGCGCAAATCAGCCCCAGCATTTT	CASSEWQGANQPQHF
TRBV21-1	.	.	TRBJ2-4	TGTGCCAGCAGCAAAGGAAAAATAAGACTAGCCAAAAACATTCAGTACTTC	CASSKGKIRLAKNIQYF
TRBV3-1/TRBV3-2	.	.	TRBJ1-1	TGTGCCAGCAGCCTCGGGCGGGGGGCGAACACTGAAGCTTTCTTT	CASSLGRGANTEAFF
TRBV12-3/TRBV12-4	.	.	TRBJ2-3	TGTGCCAGCAGCTGGGGGGAGCCTACGCAGTATTTT	CASSWGEPTQYF
TRBV5-4	.	.	TRBJ1-2	TGTGCCAGCAGCCCTGGACCAGACTATTATGGCTACACCTTC	CASSPGPDYYGYTF
TRBV19	TRBD2	.	TRBJ2-5	TGTGCCAGTAGTATATCTCCGGGACTAGAAGGAGGGACCCAGTACTTC	CASSISPGLEGGTQYF
TRBV6-1	TRBD1	.	TRBJ1-6	TGTGCCAGCAGTGAGGTCGGACAGGGGAATTCACCCCTCCACTTT	CASSEVGQGNSPLHF
TRBV4-1	TRBD2	.	TRBJ2-3	TGCGCCAGCAGCCAAGCATCTAGCGGGGGGGGGCTAGATACGCAGTATTTT	CASSQASSGGGLDTQYF
TRBV4-2	.	.	TRBJ1-2	TGTGCCAGCAGCCAAGGAGGGAACTATGGCTACACCTTC	CASSQGGNYGYTF
TRBV5-1	TRBD1	.	TRBJ2-3	TGCGCCAGCAGCTTTGAAGGGGGCACCACAGATACGCAGTATTTT	CASSFEGGTTDTQYF
TRBV6-5	.	once	TRBJ1-4	TGTGCCAGCAGCCGAGTGGAGGGGAATAATGAAAAACTGTTTTTT	CASSRVEGNNEKLFF
TRBV27	.	.	TRBJ2-1	TGTGCCAGCAGTCCGGGGGGCCCGTACAATGAGCAGTTCTTC	CASSPGGPYNEQFF
TRBV28	.	.	TRBJ1-5	TGTGCCAGCAGTTTAGAATGGCAGGTAAATCAGCCCCAGCATTTT	CASSLEWQVNQPQHF
TRBV29-1	TRBD1	.	TRBJ1-4	TGCAGCGTCTTAGGGACAGGGGCTGTTGAAAAACTGTTTTTT	CSVLGTGAVEKLFF
TRBV6-5	TRBD1	.	TRBJ1-1	TGTGCCAGCAGTTTGGGACAGCTGAACACTGAAGCTTTCTTT	CASSLGQLNTEAFF
TRBV30	.	.	TRBJ1-2	TGTGCCTGGAATCGTCGGAGTGCTAACTATGGCTACACCTTC	CAWNRRSANYGYTF
TRBV5-1	.	.	TRBJ1-2	TGCGCCAGCAGCTTGGACTTACGGGACTATGGCTACACCTTC	CASSLDLRDYGYTF
TRBV7-8	.	.	TRBJ2-7	TGTGCCAGCAGCAAAGCTGTCTACGAGCAGTACTTC	CASSKAVYEQYF
TRBV5-5	.	once	TRBJ1-2	TGTGCCAGCAGCTTGGAGGTAACGATCGCAGGCTATGGCTACACCTTC	CASSLEVTIAGYGYTF
TRBV5-1	TRBD1	.	TRBJ1-6	TGCGCCAGCAGCTTAGAAACCACAGGACAGGGAGGCTCACCCCTCCACTTT	CASSLETTGQGGSPLHF
TRBV7-2	TRBD2	.	TRBJ2-3	TGTGCCAGCAGCTTGGGACTAACCTCCACAGATACGCAGTATTTT	CASSLGLTSTDTQYF
TRBV7-9	TRBD1	.	TRBJ1-3	TGTGCCAGCAGCCTACCACCGGGACAGGGTCTACTGTCAGGAAACACCATATATTTT	CASSLPPGQGLLSGNTIYF
TRBV29-1	.	.	TRBJ1-2	TGCAGCGTTGTAACAGGAAACTATGGCTACACCTTC	CSVVTGNYGYTF
TRBV12-5	.	.	TRBJ1-6	TGTGCTAGTGGTTGGGGAGGGGAATCGAATTCACCCCTCCACTTT	CASGWGGESNSPLHF
TRBV28	TRBD1	.	TRBJ1-6	TGTGCCAGCTGCCAAGGCAGGGGGCAACTCCACTTT	CASCQGRGQLHF
TRBV13	.	.	TRBJ1-2	TGTGCCAGCAGCTTACGGGGATCATCGGGATATGGCTACACCTTC	CASSLRGSSGYGYTF
TRBV4-1	.	.	TRBJ1-4	TGCGCCAGCAGCCAAGTGGCAGGGTGGACTAATGAAAAACTGTTTTTT	CASSQVAGWTNEKLFF
TRBV19	.	.	TRBJ1-3	TGTGCCAGTAGTATTTCGTCCTCCGGAAACACCATATATTTT	CASSISSSGNTIYF
TRBV14	.	.	TRBJ1-1	TGTGCCAGCAGCCAAGTCGGTTGGGGGCGAACTGAAGCTTTCTTT	CASSQVGWGRTEAFF
TRBV6-5	.	.	TRBJ2-3	TGTGCCAGCAGTAGCGGCCTAAGCACAGATACGCAGTATTTT	CASSSGLSTDTQYF
TRBV13	.	.	TRBJ1-5	TGTGCCAGCAGGTGGGGCCCCCGGTACGGACATTATCAGCCCCAGCATTTT	CASRWGPRYGHYQPQHF
TRBV12-5	.	.	TRBJ1-1	TGTGCTAGTGGCCGGCGGATGGGTACTGAAGCTTTCTTT	CASGRRMGTEAFF
TRBV5-1	TRBD1	.	TRBJ2-7	TGCGCCAGCAGCCAAGACAGGGTCTACGAGCAGTACTTC	CASSQDRVYEQYF
TRBV2	.	.	TRBJ1-1	TGTGCCAGCAGTGAACTCAGGAGGTATGAAGCTTTCTTT	CASSELRRYEAFF
TRBV19	.	.	TRBJ1-2	TGTGCCAGTAGTATGGCCAGCTATGGCTACACCTTC	CASSMASYGYTF
TRBV5-1	TRBD1	few	TRBJ1-6	TGCGCCAGCAGCCTTGGACAGGGGCATTCACCCCTCCACTTT	CASSLGQGHSPLHF
TRBV19	.	.	TRBJ1-5	TGTGCCAGTAGTTTGACATGGAATCAGCCCCAGCATTTT	CASSLTWNQPQHF
TRBV12-3/TRBV12-4	TRBD2	.	TRBJ2-1	TGTGCCAGCAGCGGGGGGGCCTCCTATGAGCAGTTCTTC	CASSGGASYEQFF
TRBV27	TRBD1	.	TRBJ1-4	TGTGCCAGCAAACCGGGACAGGGTTTCACTAATGAAAAACTGTTTTTT	CASKPGQGFTNEKLFF
TRBV30	.	few	TRBJ1-2	TGTGCCGGGAGTACAGGGAATAACTATGGCTACACCTTC	CAGSTGNNYGYTF
TRBV5-6	.	once	TRBJ1-4	TGTGCCAGCAGCTCAGGGGCGACTAATGAAAAACTGTTTTTT	CASSSGATNEKLFF
TRBV11-1	.	.	TRBJ1-1	TGTGCCAGCAGCTTAACGGCGGGAAACACTGAAGCTTTCTTT	CASSLTAGNTEAFF
TRBV5-1	TRBD1	.	TRBJ1-2	TGCGCCAGCAGCTTGGGACAGGGAGTGTATGGCTACACCTTC	CASSLGQGVYGYTF
TRBV3-1/TRBV3-2	.	.	TRBJ1-1	TGTGCCAGCAGCCAAGTGACGGGGAGGACTGAAGCTTTCTTT	CASSQVTGRTEAFF
TRBV2	.	.	TRBJ2-5	TGTGCCAGCCCCAGGGGACAAGAGACCCAGTACTTC	CASPRGQETQYF
TRBV6-2/TRBV6-3	.	.	TRBJ2-2	TGTGCCAGCAGTTACTCCTTGCAAGCAAATGGTCCCGGGGAGCTGTTTTTT	CASSYSLQANGPGELFF
TRBV7-8	TRBD1	.	TRBJ2-7	TGTGCCAGCAGCTTACGGGACAGTGACGAGCAGTACTTC	CASSLRDSDEQYF
TRBV4-1	TRBD1	.	TRBJ2-7	TGCGCCAGCAGCATTAAACCAGGGGGATCCTACGAGCAGTACTTC	CASSIKPGGSYEQYF
TRBV2	.	.	TRBJ1-3	TGTGCCAGCGGCCGATACTCTGGAAACACCATATATTTT	CASGRYSGNTIYF
TRBV5-4	TRBD1	.	TRBJ1-6	TGTGCCAGCAGCTTGGCGACAGGGGATAATTCACCCCTCCACTTT	CASSLATGDNSPLHF